Listed here are 14 T cell receptor beta chains from one sample, sequenced in a study of blood T cell repertoires in COVID-19 (dated by TCRdb to about 2020). Libraries came from the immunoSEQ multiplex PCR assay. TCRdb provides this immuneACCESS table in a form limited to in-frame rearrangements. Some clones are lacking; in checked studies, under half of them reflect an unresolved V gene, and why the rest are absent is not known. This sample has around 26,000 clones in its table, and approximately 81% of those were observed once. About 32% of the sample rests with the top ten. Sequenced: peripheral blood. All receptors derive from a human donor in a cohort sampled during active COVID-19.

The chain links TRBV9 to TRBJ2-3; TRBD1 agrees at 7 bases. The CDR3 sequence is 18 residues long. V lost 3 bases, J lost 3 bases, and 16 bases stayed unmatched. The V gene's germline CDR1 is SGDLS and CDR2 YYNGEE. CDR3 residues: CASSADPYRGPPTDTQYF. As DNA, the CDR3 is TGTGCCAGCAGCGCAGACCCGTACAGGGGTCCGCCTACAGATACGCAGTATTTT.

The rearrangement uses TRBV14 and TRBJ2-7, with 13 bases lining up with TRBD2. CDR1 SGHDN and CDR2 FVKESK come from the germline V gene. There are 15 residues in the CDR3. V dropped 4 bases and J dropped 6; count of bases not matched to a gene: 6. The CDR3 reads CASSLQTSGRPEQYF. DNA for the CDR3: TGTGCCAGCAGCCTTCAGACTAGCGGGAGGCCCGAGCAGTACTTC. Complete variable domain (other parts from reference TRBV14 and TRBJ2-7): EAGVTQFPSHSVIEKGQTVTLRCDPISGHDNLYWYRRVMGKEIKFLLHFVKESKQDESGMPNNRFLAERTGGTYSTLKVQPAELEDSGVYFCASSLQTSGRPEQYFGPGTRLTVT.

The CDR3 nucleotides are TGTGCCAGCAGCTTGGCCCGGGAGCAGTTCTTC. It encodes CASSLAREQFF. The rearrangement links TRBV5-4 to TRBJ2-1; D gene ambiguous. CDR3 length: 11 residues. In germline, CDR1 is SGHNT, CDR2 YYREEE (reference sequence). With 0 bases removed from V and 10 bases from J, the gap between germline ends came to 5 bases.

The chain uses TRBV18 and TRBJ2-4; D gene ambiguous. V was clipped by 2 bases and J by 1 base, with 12 bases between them. Germline lookup yields CDR1 KGHSH and CDR2 LQKENI. This CDR3 spans 16 amino acids. In nucleotides, the CDR3 is TGTGCCAGCTCACCAGCAGCTAGATCCGCCAAAAACATTCAGTACTTC. Its protein is CASSPAARSAKNIQYF.

The chain has TRBV7-2 and TRBJ1-3, with 7 nucleotides matching TRBD1. V dropped 4 bases and J dropped 0; count of bases not matched to a gene: 3. The germline V gene encodes CDR1 SGHTA and CDR2 FQGNSA. The CDR3 contains 15 residues. CDR3 in DNA: TGTGCCAGCAGCTCTGACAGGGTCTCTGGAAACACCATATATTTT. Translated: CASSSDRVSGNTIYF.

This chain links TRBV29-1 with TRBJ2-5; D possibly corresponds to TRBD2 (5 bases). CDR3 length equals 10 residues. Per the germline V gene, CDR1 is SQVTM and CDR2 is ANQGSEA. V was trimmed by 4 bases and J by 5 bases, leaving 5 bases between them. The CDR3 here is CSVGGETQYF. Here the CDR3 DNA reads TGCAGCGTTGGCGGGGAGACCCAGTACTTC.

The gene calls are TRBV13 and TRBJ2-7, with 7 nucleotides matching TRBD1. CDR1 is PRHDT, CDR2 FYEKMQ, per germline (reference sequence). CDR3 length: 13 amino acids. Trimming cost V 4 bases and J 3 bases; bases outside gene matches: 3. The CDR3: CASSSDRDYEQYF. DNA of the CDR3: TGTGCCAGCAGCTCTGACAGGGACTACGAGCAGTACTTC. Using reference TRBV13 and TRBJ2-7 for the parts outside the CDR3, the full variable domain is AAGVIQSPRHLIKEKRETATLKCYPIPRHDTVYWYQQGPGQDPQFLISFYEKMQSDKGSIPDRFSAQQFSDYHSELNMSSLELGDSALYFCASSSDRDYEQYFGPGTRLTVT.

The V gene is TRBV7-6, the J gene TRBJ2-3; D uncertain. The V end was cut by 5 bases, the J end by 0 bases, with 12 bases between. The CDR3 covers 15 residues. CDR1 SGHVS and CDR2 FNYEAQ come from the germline V gene. CDR3 nucleotides: TGTGCCAGCAGCCTCTACTGGTCTAGCACAGATACGCAGTATTTT. Encoded protein: CASSLYWSSTDTQYF.

The gene calls are TRBV19 and TRBJ1-6; tentatively, D is TRBD1 (6 bases). The V and J ends lost 3 bases and 7 bases respectively, with 10 bases between them. Germline V CDR1 and CDR2: LNHDA, SQIVND (reference sequence). The CDR3 length is 14 residues. Here the CDR3 DNA reads TGTGCCAGTAGTATTGGACAGCTAAATTCACCCCTCCACTTT. Translation: CASSIGQLNSPLHF.

The V and J genes are TRBV10-3 and TRBJ1-1; D possibly corresponds to TRBD1 (5 bases). Germline CDR1 reads ENHRY; CDR2 reads SYGVKD. The CDR3 sequence is 14 residues long. The germline V and J ends were trimmed by 8 bases and 0 bases, with 13 bases remaining between them. The CDR3 nucleotides read TGTGCCATCGCGATGACAGACTTGAACACTGAAGCTTTCTTT. Amino acid sequence: CAIAMTDLNTEAFF.

Remarks on this clone: An end of the junction differs from the germline gene, which may be a read error. V gene TRBV27 combines with J gene TRBJ2-7; 13 bases align to TRBD2. CDR3 length equals 12 residues. Per germline, CDR1 MNHEY and CDR2 SMNVEV (reference sequence). The CDR3 spells CASSSLAGGPSF. CDR3 DNA sequence: TGTGCCAGCAGTTCACTAGCGGGAGGGCCTTCCTTC.

J is TRBJ1-1 and V is TRBV5-1; 7 bases map to TRBD1. Germline V lookup: CDR1 SGHRS, CDR2 YFSETQ. CDR3 length: 15 amino acids. With 3 bases clipped from V and 3 bases from J, the junction kept 8 bases outside the gene matches. The CDR3 sequence: CASSWDSRGDTEAFF. CDR3 DNA sequence: TGCGCCAGCAGCTGGGACAGCCGGGGAGACACTGAAGCTTTCTTT.

This clone was seen only once. The V call is TRBV7-8, the J call TRBJ2-2; D gene uncertain. This CDR3 region has 15 residues. V was cut by 1 base and J by 1 base, with 7 bases left in between. Per the germline V gene, CDR1 is SGHVS and CDR2 is FQNEAQ. The CDR3 DNA reads TGTGCCAGCAGCTTAGTCGTCCGGAACACCGGGGAGCTGTTTTTT. Its translation is CASSLVVRNTGELFF.

The rearrangement links TRBV29-1 to TRBJ1-1; 12 positions match TRBD1. The germline CDR1 and CDR2 sequences are SQVTM and ANQGSEA. The CDR3 contains 14 residues. V was pared by 6 bases and J by 10 bases, with 12 bases of the junction left unmatched. The CDR3 sequence: CSVEISGTGGRAFF. The CDR3 region has the DNA TGCAGCGTAGAGATCTCCGGGACAGGGGGCAGAGCTTTCTTT.